Listed here are 32 T cell receptor beta chains from one sample, sequenced in a study of control samples from healthy donors and cancer patients. Libraries were prepared by immunoSEQ multiplex PCR; TCRdb keeps only in-frame clonotypes and omits some of them. The table has 100,000 to 150,000 clones, 90% seen once. The sample taken for sequencing was blood. These receptors all stem from a man aged 40-49 years in good health.

The rearrangement uses TRBV28 and TRBJ1-4; D is undetermined. CDR1 and CDR2 (germline): MDHEN, SYDVKM. The CDR3 extends over 12 amino acids. The V gene lost 6 bases and the J gene lost 8 bases, with 10 bases spanning the gap. Written as DNA, the CDR3 is TGTGCCAGCAGCCGTAGAGGGGAAAAACTGTTTTTT. It codes for CASSRRGEKLFF.

CDR3 nucleotide sequence: TGTGCCAGCAGCTCGATGGTCGGGGGGTACGAGCAGTACTTC. As protein: CASSSMVGGYEQYF. The genes are TRBV7-2 and TRBJ2-7, with TRBD2 matching 7 bases. CDR3 length: 14 residues. The V and J ends lost 4 bases and 4 bases, in that order; junction bases with no gene match: 7. From germline, CDR1 is SGHTA and CDR2 FQGNSA. The complete variable domain, with remaining parts taken from reference TRBV7-2 and TRBJ2-7, reads GAGVSQSPSNKVTEKGKDVELRCDPISGHTALYWYRQSLGQGLEFLIYFQGNSAPDKSGLPSDRFSAERTGGSVSTLTIQRTQQEDSAVYLCASSSMVGGYEQYFGPGTRLTVT.

The rearrangement uses TRBV18 and TRBJ2-2, with a tentative D call TRBD1 (7 bases). Per germline, CDR1 KGHSH and CDR2 LQKENI. V dropped 5 bases and J dropped 6 bases, with 16 bases sitting between them. The CDR3 sequence is 15 residues long. DNA for the CDR3: TGTGCCAGCTCAAGATCCCAGGGGGGCGCCGGGGAGCTGTTTTTT. It encodes CASSRSQGGAGELFF.

The V call is TRBV13, the J call TRBJ2-1, with TRBD2 matching over 10 bases. CDR3 length: 16 residues. With 1 base clipped from V and 8 bases from J, the junction kept 8 bases outside the gene matches. Germline V gene data show CDR1 as PRHDT and CDR2 as FYEKMQ (reference sequence). CDR3 DNA: TGTGCCAGCAGCTTAGTAACACTAGCGGGGTCCCATGAGCAGTTCTTC. Its translation: CASSLVTLAGSHEQFF.

This clone was seen just once. The rearrangement joins TRBV6-5 to TRBJ1-3; D is ambiguous. The germline CDR1 and CDR2 sequences are MNHEY and SVGAGI. The CDR3 runs 13 residues. With 5 bases removed from V and 3 bases from J, the gap between germline ends came to 8 bases. The CDR3 here is CASSLGFGNTIYF. The CDR3 region has the DNA TGTGCCAGCAGTCTGGGCTTTGGAAACACCATATATTTT.

This chain connects TRBV30 to TRBJ1-1; D not certain. V lost 1 base, J lost 5 bases, and 8 bases lay in between. The germline CDR1 and CDR2 sequences are GTSNPN and SVGIG (reference sequence). The CDR3 runs to 12 residues. The chain's CDR3 is CAWSGVRTEAFF. In nucleotides, the CDR3 is TGTGCCTGGAGTGGGGTAAGAACTGAAGCTTTCTTT.

The rearrangement joins TRBV14 to TRBJ1-3; 8 positions match TRBD1. The V and J ends lost 2 bases and 2 bases, in that order; junction bases with no gene match: 2. In germline, CDR1 is SGHDN, CDR2 FVKESK. The CDR3 runs 15 residues. CDR3 region: CASSQRQGPGNTIYF. The CDR3 DNA reads TGTGCCAGCAGCCAACGACAGGGGCCTGGAAACACCATATATTTT.

This clone was seen only once. The J gene is TRBJ1-1, the V gene TRBV6-4, with 8 nucleotides matching TRBD1. V was pared by 2 bases and J by 4 bases, with 3 bases of the junction left unmatched. The CDR3 sequence is 14 residues long. The germline V gene has CDR1 MRHNA and CDR2 SNTAGT. The chain's CDR3 is CASSDTGTGTEAFF. The CDR3 bases are TGTGCCAGCAGTGACACTGGGACAGGCACTGAAGCTTTCTTT.

The J gene is TRBJ1-1, the V gene TRBV7-9; D remains ambiguous. V lost 2 bases to trimming and J lost 4 bases, with 11 bases between them. Germline CDR1 is SEHNR and CDR2 is FQNEAQ (reference sequence). The CDR3 is 14 residues long. CDR3 in amino acids: CASSLTSGRTEAFF. CDR3 DNA: TGTGCCAGCAGCTTAACCAGCGGGCGCACTGAAGCTTTCTTT.

In regard to this clone: An end of the junction does not agree with germline; a read error may underlie this. This sequence joins TRBV5-5 and TRBJ2-3; D gene uncertain. The CDR3 runs 11 residues. Looked up from germline, CDR1 is SGHKS and CDR2 is YYEKEE (reference sequence). CDR3: CASSLESFRRF. The CDR3 nucleotides read TGTGCCAGCAGCTTGGAAAGTTTCAGAAGGTTT.

The rearrangement uses TRBV19 and TRBJ2-1, with D perhaps TRBD2 (6 bases). Germline lookup yields CDR1 LNHDA and CDR2 SQIVND (reference sequence). Trimming stripped 5 bases from V and 10 bases from J, with 18 bases between. This CDR3 contains 14 residues. In nucleotides, the CDR3 is TGTGCCAGTAGTCGGGCTAGCGCGAATAGAGAGCAGTTCTTC. This sequence encodes CASSRASANREQFF.

A single count supports this clone. One junction end does not reproduce the germline sequence, and a read error may be involved. The gene calls are TRBV7-7 and TRBJ1-2; D is unresolved. This CDR3 has 14 residues. The germline gives CDR1 SSHAT, CDR2 FNYEAQ (reference sequence). The CDR3: CASSVVVFNYGYTF. The CDR3 coding sequence is TGTGCTAGCAGCGTGGTGGTATTTAACTATGGCTACACCTTC.

The rearrangement links TRBV11-2 to TRBJ2-3, with D unclear. Trimming removed 0 bases at V and 0 bases at J, with 4 bases between. The germline V gene encodes CDR1 SGHAT and CDR2 FQNNGV. This CDR3 spans 14 amino acids. The CDR3 loop reads CASSLDGSTDTQYF. In DNA, the CDR3 is TGTGCCAGCAGCTTAGATGGGAGCACAGATACGCAGTATTTT.

The rearrangement joins TRBV29-1 to TRBJ1-5; TRBD1 aligns across 7 bases. The germline gives CDR1 SQVTM, CDR2 ANQGSEA. The trim removed 6 bases at V and 0 bases at J, leaving 5 bases unmatched. The CDR3 totals 14 residues. The CDR3 is CSVSQGSSNQPQHF. For the CDR3, the DNA is TGCAGCGTCTCACAGGGGAGTAGCAATCAGCCCCAGCATTTT.

The rearrangement links TRBV9 to TRBJ2-2; TRBD1 is a possible D gene (6 bases). Trimming left V 4 bases short and J 0 bases short, with 13 bases between. The length of the CDR3 is 16 residues. Germline V gene lookup returns CDR1 SGDLS and CDR2 YYNGEE. The CDR3 protein is CASSPQGSSNTGELFF. The CDR3 DNA follows: TGTGCCAGCAGCCCTCAGGGGTCCTCGAACACCGGGGAGCTGTTTTTT.

Written as DNA, the CDR3 is TGTGCCACCAGCGTCGTTACCGGGGAGCTGTTTTTT. It translates to CATSVVTGELFF. The V and J genes are TRBV15 and TRBJ2-2; no reliable D call. Trimming took 5 bases from V and 5 from J, leaving 6 bases between them. The germline CDR1 and CDR2 sequences are LNHNV and YYDKDF (reference sequence). This CDR3 has 12 residues. The variable domain in full, with the rest retrieved from reference TRBV15 and TRBJ2-2, is DAMVIQNPRYQVTQFGKPVTLSCSQTLNHNVMYWYQQKSSQAPKLLFHYYDKDFNNEADTPDNFQSRRPNTSFCFLDIRSPGLGDTAMYLCATSVVTGELFFGEGSRLTVL.

This chain uses TRBV10-3 with TRBJ2-2; 9 nucleotides match TRBD1. The germline CDR1 and CDR2 sequences are ENHRY and SYGVKD. The CDR3 loop spans 15 amino acids. V lost 4 bases and J lost 5; bases outside the gene matches: 5. CDR3 DNA: TGTGCCATCAGTGTAACAGGGGGCCTTACCGGGGAGCTGTTTTTT. It translates to CAISVTGGLTGELFF.

The CDR3 coding sequence is TGTGCCAGCAGTGATAGTAGCTCCTACAATGAGCAGTTCTTC. This sequence encodes CASSDSSSYNEQFF. V gene TRBV6-4 combines with J gene TRBJ2-1; D remains ambiguous. The CDR3 loop spans 14 amino acids. Germline CDR1 reads MRHNA; CDR2 reads SNTAGT. Trimming shortened V by 3 bases and J by 0 bases, and 6 bases separated the two germline ends.

V is TRBV4-1 and J is TRBJ2-1; TRBD2 aligns across 8 bases. Trimming removed 0 bases from V and 0 bases from J; junction bases left unmatched: 13. The CDR3 is 20 residues long. Germline assignment: CDR1 MGHRA and CDR2 YSYEKL. The CDR3 protein is CASSQEGRSGGPSSYNEQFF. The CDR3 bases are TGCGCCAGCAGCCAAGAAGGCAGAAGCGGGGGCCCAAGCTCCTACAATGAGCAGTTCTTC.

The chain combines TRBV27 with TRBJ2-2, with 7 bases aligning to TRBD1. Trimming removed 10 bases from V and 6 bases from J; junction bases left unmatched: 11. Per the germline V gene, CDR1 is MNHEY and CDR2 is SMNVEV (reference sequence). The CDR3 is 14 residues long. The CDR3 loop is CATRTGVGAGELFF. In DNA form, the CDR3 reads TGTGCCACCAGAACAGGGGTGGGGGCCGGGGAGCTGTTTTTT.

The chain joins TRBV27 to TRBJ2-3; perhaps D is TRBD1 or TRBD2 (5 bases each). V was shortened by 2 bases and J by 4 bases, with 16 bases between the two germline ends. CDR3 size: 16 residues. Germline values: CDR1 MNHEY, CDR2 SMNVEV (reference sequence). For the CDR3, the DNA is TGTGCCAGCAGTTTACGGGACGGGGCCCGCGCAGATACGCAGTATTTT. Translation: CASSLRDGARADTQYF.

The CDR3 is CASRDRGWASTDTQYF. The CDR3 bases are TGTGCCAGTAGGGACAGGGGGTGGGCTAGCACAGATACGCAGTATTTT. The V call is TRBV19, the J call TRBJ2-3; 10 bases agree with TRBD1. Germline trimming cut 6 bases from V and 0 bases from J; bases unmatched to any gene: 6. The CDR3 is 16 amino acids. Germline CDR1 reads LNHDA; CDR2 reads SQIVND (reference sequence).

The chain recombines TRBV5-6 with TRBJ2-3, with D possibly being TRBD1 or TRBD2 (6 bases each). Germline-derived CDR1 and CDR2 are SGHDT and YYEEEE. The CDR3 contains 16 residues. V lost 6 bases to trimming and J lost 0 bases, with 17 bases between them. Written as DNA, the CDR3 is TGTGCCAGCACCCCATTGGGGGGCACTAGCACAGATACGCAGTATTTT. It translates to CASTPLGGTSTDTQYF.

V usage is TRBV19 and J usage is TRBJ1-5; 8 nucleotides align to TRBD1. CDR3 length equals 16 residues. Germline CDR1 LNHDA, CDR2 SQIVND (reference sequence). Trimming removed 1 base from V and 5 bases from J; junction bases left unmatched: 7. CDR3 region: CASSIVGRGQHQPQHF. The CDR3 DNA sequence: TGTGCCAGTAGTATAGTCGGCAGGGGGCAACATCAGCCCCAGCATTTT.

This rearrangement joins TRBV5-4 to TRBJ2-7; tentatively, D is TRBD1 or TRBD2 (5 bases each). Germline CDR1 and CDR2: SGHNT and YYREEE (reference sequence). Deletions cut 4 bases from V and 6 bases from J, with 17 bases between. The CDR3 length is 14 residues. The CDR3 region is CASSPSGTITEQYF. The CDR3 DNA reads as TGTGCCAGCAGCCCGTCCGGGACCATCACCGAGCAGTACTTC.

For the CDR3, the DNA is TGTGCCAGCAGCTTGGACATAGATACGCAGTATTTT. Protein: CASSLDIDTQYF. The chain recombines TRBV7-2 with TRBJ2-3, with D possibly TRBD1 on 5 matching bases. The CDR3 has 12 residues. In germline, CDR1 is SGHTA, CDR2 FQGNSA. Trimming pared 3 bases from V and 5 bases from J, leaving 6 bases between.

The chain carries TRBV6-5 and TRBJ1-1; D is unresolved. Trimming took 0 bases from V and 0 from J, leaving 8 bases between them. The CDR3 sequence is 15 residues long. CDR1 and CDR2 from the germline V gene are MNHEY and SVGAGI. Here the CDR3 DNA reads TGTGCCAGCAGTTACTCAGGGTTTATGAACACTGAAGCTTTCTTT. It is translated as CASSYSGFMNTEAFF.

The chain uses TRBV5-1 and TRBJ2-1, with D perhaps TRBD2 (5 bases). The CDR3 spans 13 residues. V was clipped by 4 bases and J by 10 bases, with 15 bases between them. The germline CDR1 and CDR2 sequences are SGHRS and YFSETQ. The CDR3 loop is CASSLRGPGEQFF. The CDR3 region has the DNA TGCGCCAGCAGCCTACGGGGTCCCGGGGAGCAGTTCTTC.

This clone was seen just once. The chain has TRBV7-9 and TRBJ2-6, with D maybe TRBD2 (6 bases). Germline loops: CDR1 SEHNR, CDR2 FQNEAQ (reference sequence). V was pared by 6 bases and J by 1 base, with 22 bases between. The CDR3 length is 19 residues. The CDR3 DNA follows: TGTGCCAGCAGTCCTATTGCAAGGGAGGAGTGGTCTGGGGCCAACGTCCTGACTTTC. It yields the protein CASSPIAREEWSGANVLTF.

The chain has TRBV24-1 and TRBJ1-2, with 7 bases aligning to TRBD1. V lost 3 bases and J lost 8; bases outside the gene matches: 11. The CDR3 has 15 residues. Germline CDR1 and CDR2: KGHDR and SFDVKD. CDR3 protein: CATSDPRQGLEGYTF. In nucleotides, the CDR3 is TGTGCCACCAGTGATCCACGACAGGGATTGGAGGGCTACACCTTC.

The chain combines TRBV2 with TRBJ2-3; perhaps TRBD1 as D (6 bases). The CDR3 spans 15 residues. The V end lost 7 bases, the J end lost 4 bases, and 18 bases lay between the germline ends. The V gene's germline CDR1 is SNHLY and CDR2 FYNNEI. The CDR3 sequence: CASTAWTARPDTQYF. The CDR3 DNA follows: TGTGCCAGCACTGCCTGGACAGCGAGGCCAGATACGCAGTATTTT.

The chain carries TRBV7-3 and TRBJ2-3; D is possibly TRBD2 (6 bases). The CDR3 consists of 14 residues. Germline CDR1 reads SGHTA; CDR2 reads FQGTGA. V was cut by 5 bases and J by 6 bases, with 15 bases left in between. The CDR3, as DNA: TGTGCCAGCAGCGCGGGACTGGGCGGCGATACGCAGTATTTT. This codes for CASSAGLGGDTQYF. Full variable domain (missing parts from reference TRBV7-3 and TRBJ2-3): GAGVSQTPSNKVTEKGKYVELRCDPISGHTALYWYRQSLGQGPEFLIYFQGTGAADDSGLPNDRFFAVRPEGSVSTLKIQRTERGDSAVYLCASSAGLGGDTQYFGPGTRLTVL.